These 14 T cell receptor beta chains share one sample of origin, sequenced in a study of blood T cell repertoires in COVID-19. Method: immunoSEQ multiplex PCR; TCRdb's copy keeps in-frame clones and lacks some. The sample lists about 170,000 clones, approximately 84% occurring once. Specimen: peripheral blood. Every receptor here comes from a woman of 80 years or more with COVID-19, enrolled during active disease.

CDR3 bases: TGTGCCAGCAGCCAGTATGAGGGGGACACTGAAGCTTTCTTT. It translates to CASSQYEGDTEAFF. The genes are TRBV27 and TRBJ1-1, with D possibly TRBD1 on 6 matching bases. This CDR3 comprises 14 residues. Per the germline V gene, CDR1 is MNHEY and CDR2 is SMNVEV (reference sequence). Trimming shortened V by 6 bases and J by 3 bases, and 14 bases separated the two germline ends.

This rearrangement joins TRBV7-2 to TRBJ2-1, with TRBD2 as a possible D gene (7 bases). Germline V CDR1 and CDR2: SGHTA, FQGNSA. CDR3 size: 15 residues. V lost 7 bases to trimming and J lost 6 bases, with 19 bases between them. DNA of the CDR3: TGTGCCAGCATCCCAAGGGGGGGGCCAGGCAATGAGCAGTTCTTC. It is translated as CASIPRGGPGNEQFF.

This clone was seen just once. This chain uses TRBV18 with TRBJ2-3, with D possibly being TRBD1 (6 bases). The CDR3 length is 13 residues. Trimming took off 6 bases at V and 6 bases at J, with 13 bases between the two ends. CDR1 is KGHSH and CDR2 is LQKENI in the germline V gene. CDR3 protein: CASSPGQPDTQYF. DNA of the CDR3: TGTGCCAGCTCCCCCGGACAGCCGGATACGCAGTATTTT.

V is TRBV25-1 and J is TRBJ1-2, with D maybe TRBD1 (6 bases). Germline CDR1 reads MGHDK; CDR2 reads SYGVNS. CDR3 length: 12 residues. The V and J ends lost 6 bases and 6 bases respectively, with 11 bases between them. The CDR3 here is CASRKDRHGYTF. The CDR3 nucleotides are TGTGCCAGCAGGAAGGACAGACATGGCTACACCTTC.

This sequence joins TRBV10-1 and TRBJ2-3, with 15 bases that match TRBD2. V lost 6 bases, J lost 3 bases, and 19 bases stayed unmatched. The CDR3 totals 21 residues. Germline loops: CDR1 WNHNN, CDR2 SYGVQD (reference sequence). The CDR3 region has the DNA TGCGCCAGCAGCCCCCGGGGACTAGCGGGAGGAACGAATGATCGGACAGATACGCAGTATTTT. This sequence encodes CASSPRGLAGGTNDRTDTQYF.

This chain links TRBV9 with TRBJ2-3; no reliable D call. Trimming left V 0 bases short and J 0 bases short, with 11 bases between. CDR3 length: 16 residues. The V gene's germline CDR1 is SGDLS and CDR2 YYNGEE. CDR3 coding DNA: TGTGCCAGCAGCGTAGGAGGCGGAGATAGCACAGATACGCAGTATTTT. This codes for CASSVGGGDSTDTQYF. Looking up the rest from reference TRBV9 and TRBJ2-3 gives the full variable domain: DSGVTQTPKHLITATGQRVTLRCSPRSGDLSVYWYQQSLDQGLQFLIQYYNGEERAKGNILERFSAQQFPDLHSELNLSSLELGDSALYFCASSVGGGDSTDTQYFGPGTRLTVL.

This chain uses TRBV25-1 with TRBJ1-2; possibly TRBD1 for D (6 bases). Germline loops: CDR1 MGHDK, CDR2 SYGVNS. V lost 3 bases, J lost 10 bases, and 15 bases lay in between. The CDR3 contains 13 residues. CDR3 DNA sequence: TGTGCCAGCAGTGACTTCACAGGGTACTACTACACCTTC. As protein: CASSDFTGYYYTF.

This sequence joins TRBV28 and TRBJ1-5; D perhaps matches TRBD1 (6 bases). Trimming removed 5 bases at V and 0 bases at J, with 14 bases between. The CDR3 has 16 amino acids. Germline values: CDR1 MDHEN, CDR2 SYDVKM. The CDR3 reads CASSPGQLYSNQPQHF. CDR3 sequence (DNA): TGTGCCAGCAGTCCTGGACAGCTGTATAGCAATCAGCCCCAGCATTTT.

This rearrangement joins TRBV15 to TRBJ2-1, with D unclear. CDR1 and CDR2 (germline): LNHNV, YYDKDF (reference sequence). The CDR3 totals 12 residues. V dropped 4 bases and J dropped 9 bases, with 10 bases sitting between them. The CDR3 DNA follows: TGTGCCACCAGCAAGGCGGTGGGTGAGCAGTTCTTC. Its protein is CATSKAVGEQFF.

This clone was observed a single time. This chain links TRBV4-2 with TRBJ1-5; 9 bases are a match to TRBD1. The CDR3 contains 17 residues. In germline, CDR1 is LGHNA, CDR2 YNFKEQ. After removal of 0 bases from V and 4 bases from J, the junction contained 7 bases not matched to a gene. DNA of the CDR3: TGTGCCAGCAGCCAAGATCAGAGTGGGACAGGGAATCAGCCCCAGCATTTT. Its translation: CASSQDQSGTGNQPQHF.

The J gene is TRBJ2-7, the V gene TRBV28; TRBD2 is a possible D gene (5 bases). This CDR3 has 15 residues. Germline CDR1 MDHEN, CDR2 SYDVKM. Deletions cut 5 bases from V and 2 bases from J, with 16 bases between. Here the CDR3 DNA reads TGTGCCAGCAGTCTCACTAGTATCATCCCCTACGAGCAGTACTTC. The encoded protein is CASSLTSIIPYEQYF.

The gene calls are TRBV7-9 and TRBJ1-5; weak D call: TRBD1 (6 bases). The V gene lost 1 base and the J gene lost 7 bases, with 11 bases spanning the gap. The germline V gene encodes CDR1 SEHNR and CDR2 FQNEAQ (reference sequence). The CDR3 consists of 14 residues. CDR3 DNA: TGTGCCAGCAGCTTAGAGGGGGTATTGCAGCCCCAGCATTTT. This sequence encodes CASSLEGVLQPQHF.

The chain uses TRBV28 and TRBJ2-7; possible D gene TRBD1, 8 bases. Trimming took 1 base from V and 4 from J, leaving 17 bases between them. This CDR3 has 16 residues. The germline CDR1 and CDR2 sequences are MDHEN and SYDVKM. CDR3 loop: CASSLYNRGGFYEQYF. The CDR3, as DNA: TGTGCCAGCAGTTTATATAACAGGGGGGGGTTTTACGAGCAGTACTTC. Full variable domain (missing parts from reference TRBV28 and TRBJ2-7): DVKVTQSSRYLVKRTGEKVFLECVQDMDHENMFWYRQDPGLGLRLIYFSYDVKMKEKGDIPEGYSVSREKKERFSLILESASTNQTSMYLCASSLYNRGGFYEQYFGPGTRLTVT.

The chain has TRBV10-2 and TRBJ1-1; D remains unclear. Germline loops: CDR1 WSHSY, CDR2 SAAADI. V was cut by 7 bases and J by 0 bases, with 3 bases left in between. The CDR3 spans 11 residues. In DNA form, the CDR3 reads TGCGCCAGCACCGTGAACACTGAAGCTTTCTTT. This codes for CASTVNTEAFF.